The rows below give T cell receptor beta chains drawn from one sample of a study of T cell responses to AZD1222 COVID-19 vaccine. Clones were sequenced by immunoSEQ multiplex PCR, and TCRdb holds only the in-frame ones, with some missing. The table has roughly 120,000 clones, roughly nine tenths seen once. The specimen comprised peripheral blood, sampled on day 0 of AZD1222 vaccination. The origin of the receptors is an adult in good health. Each CDR3 is given with its conserved first and last residue.

CDR3aa | j_gene | v_gene
CASSFAGKTQYF | TRBJ2-5 | TRBV7-9
CASSPINPGAMNEQFF | TRBJ2-1 | TRBV18
CASSYSGAESGGYTF | TRBJ1-2 | TRBV6-5
CASSGVVNYGYTF | TRBJ1-2 | TRBV25-1
CASSLRAYTEAFF | TRBJ1-1 | TRBV12-3/TRBV12-4
CSFGGYNEQFF | TRBJ2-1 | TRBV29-1
CASSPRGQGSGYTF | TRBJ1-2 | TRBV18
CASSTETGKSGANVLTF | TRBJ2-6 | TRBV7-9
CASSSTDMNTEAFF | TRBJ1-1 | TRBV5-1
CASSYGPNYGYTF | TRBJ1-2 | TRBV12-3/TRBV12-4
CAWSVQGTFGYTF | TRBJ1-2 | TRBV30
CASTTNWGSGGGADTQYF | TRBJ2-3 | TRBV2
CASSSTGGNQPQHF | TRBJ1-5 | TRBV7-9
CASSSPLLGYGYTF | TRBJ1-2 | TRBV27
CASSDQGNTEAFF | TRBJ1-1 | TRBV6-1
CASSRDTSGNTIYF | TRBJ1-3 | TRBV7-3
CASRPGTVGIGELFF | TRBJ2-2 | TRBV7-2
CASSLAPDTEAFF | TRBJ1-1 | TRBV5-1
CASRPPTGGRLNTEAFF | TRBJ1-1 | TRBV12-2
CASSEFSGPNTGELFF | TRBJ2-2 | TRBV2
CASSNRDVYGYTF | TRBJ1-2 | TRBV7-2
CAWRDSSYEQYF | TRBJ2-7 | TRBV30
CASSQAGGKYEQYF | TRBJ2-7 | TRBV4-2